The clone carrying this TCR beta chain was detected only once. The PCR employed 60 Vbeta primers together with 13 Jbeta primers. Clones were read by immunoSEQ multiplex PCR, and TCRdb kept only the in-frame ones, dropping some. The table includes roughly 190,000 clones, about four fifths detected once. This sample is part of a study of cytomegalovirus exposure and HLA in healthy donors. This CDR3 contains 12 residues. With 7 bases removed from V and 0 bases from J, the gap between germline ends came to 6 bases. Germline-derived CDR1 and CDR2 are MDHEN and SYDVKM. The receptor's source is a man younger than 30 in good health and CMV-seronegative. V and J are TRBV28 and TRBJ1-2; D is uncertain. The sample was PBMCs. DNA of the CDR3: TGTGCCAGCACCTCCGCTAACTATGGCTACACCTTC. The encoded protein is CASTSANYGYTF.